This T cell receptor (beta chain) was sequenced in a study of T cell changes during pregnancy in multiple sclerosis. V lost 0 bases, J lost 5 bases, and 8 bases stayed unmatched. This CDR3 contains 16 residues. Germline V gene data show CDR1 as SGHVS and CDR2 as FQNEAQ. The repertoire was sequenced with immunoSEQ multiplex PCR; TCRdb's copy has only in-frame clones and lacks some. Altogether about 80,000 clones are present, roughly nine tenths being singletons, with the ten largest covering about 1.5%. This sequence originates from a female donor with multiple sclerosis, enrolled in a pregnancy study. The rearrangement uses TRBV7-8 and TRBJ1-2; 8 bases agree with TRBD1. The source was peripheral blood, collected before pregnancy. The CDR3 here is CASSLAWQTGEYGYTF. The CDR3 DNA reads as TGTGCCAGCAGCTTAGCTTGGCAGACAGGGGAATATGGCTACACCTTC.